The sequence of this T cell receptor (beta chain) was determined in a study of response to subunit inactivated influenza vaccine. Study-level findings and limits: Authors proposed each seasonal influenza vaccination draws in few new T cells.

V shed 1 base and J 7 bases; nucleotides not matched to a gene: 7. CDR1 is MGHRA, CDR2 YSYEKL, per germline. CDR3 length equals 16 residues. TCRdb redid the calling of the RT-PCR reads with MiXCR, one entry per CDR3 protein. This sample has 500,000 to 550,000 distinct CDR3 sequences, with 7.6% found just once. Concerning this clonotype: Antigen: not known.

Here the sequenced sample was PBMCs from blood, taken less than 30 months after vaccination. The TCR was taken from a man between 50 and 69 years old who received an inactivated influenza vaccine. The chain links TRBV4-1 to TRBJ1-5; 10 nucleotides line up with TRBD1. CDR3 bases: TGCGCCAGCAGCCAAGGGGGGACAGGGGCCCGGCAGCCCCAGCATTTT. Its translation: CASSQGGTGARQPQHF.